This note documents a single T cell receptor beta chain sequence. Its antigen is undetermined. CDR1 and CDR2 (germline): SGHTA, FQGNSA. The ends were cut back, 1 base at V and 2 bases at J, with 12 bases in the middle. CDR3 length: 15 residues. This entry belongs to a study of T cell repertoires in cytomegalovirus infection. Study-level background: The authors relied on CMV epitopes, both recently identified HLA-C-restricted and well-studied HLA-B-restricted. Public TCR beta signatures indicated both CMV infection and matching HLA type.

The study's findings and limits: Across the ex vivo response, the dominant clonotypes were HLA-C-restricted CMV-specific TCR beta clonotypes. Cumulative public TCR beta family frequency identified CMV carriers with the relevant HLA.

From the reads, TCRdb called clonotypes with MiXCR, one entry per CDR3 protein. The repertoire has approximately 390,000 distinct CDR3 sequences, nearly 35% of them found once; the top ten carry about 14%. The TCR originated in a human donor in good health (CMV status not recorded). Some clones in this sample may be carry-over from other donors' samples. The chain uses TRBV7-2 and TRBJ2-7, with D uncertain. The source material was cultured PBMCs, sampled from culture after CMV antigen stimulation. CDR3 sequence (DNA): TGTGCCAGCAGCTTAGTGGCAGGTGGGACCTACGAGCAGTACTTC. This encodes CASSLVAGGTYEQYF.